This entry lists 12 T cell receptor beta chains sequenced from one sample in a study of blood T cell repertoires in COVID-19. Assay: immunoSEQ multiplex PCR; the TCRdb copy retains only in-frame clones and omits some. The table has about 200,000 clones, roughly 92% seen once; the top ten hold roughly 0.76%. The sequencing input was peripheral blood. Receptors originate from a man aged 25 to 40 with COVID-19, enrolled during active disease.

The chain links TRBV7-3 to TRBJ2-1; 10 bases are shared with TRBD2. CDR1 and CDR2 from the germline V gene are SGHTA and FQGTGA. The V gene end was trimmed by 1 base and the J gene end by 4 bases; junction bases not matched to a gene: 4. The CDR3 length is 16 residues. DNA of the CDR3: TGTGCCAGCAGCTTAAGCGCTAGCGGGGGTTACAATGAGCAGTTCTTC. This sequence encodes CASSLSASGGYNEQFF.

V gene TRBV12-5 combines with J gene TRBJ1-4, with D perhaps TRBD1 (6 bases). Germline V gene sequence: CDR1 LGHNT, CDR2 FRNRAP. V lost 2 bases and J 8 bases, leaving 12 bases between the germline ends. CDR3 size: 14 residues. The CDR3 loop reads CASGLLGAYEKLFF. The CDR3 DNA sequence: TGTGCTAGTGGTTTGTTGGGGGCTTACGAAAAACTGTTTTTT.

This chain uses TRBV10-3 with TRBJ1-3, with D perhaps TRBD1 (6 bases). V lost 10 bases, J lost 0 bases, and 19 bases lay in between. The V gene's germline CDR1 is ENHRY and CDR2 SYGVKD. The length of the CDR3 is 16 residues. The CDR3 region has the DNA TGTGCCACCATAGACCCAAGGGGGAACTCTGGAAACACCATATATTTT. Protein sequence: CATIDPRGNSGNTIYF.

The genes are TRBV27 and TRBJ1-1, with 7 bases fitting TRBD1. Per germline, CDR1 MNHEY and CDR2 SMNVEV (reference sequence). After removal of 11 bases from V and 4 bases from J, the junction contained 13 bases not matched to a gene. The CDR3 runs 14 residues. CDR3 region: CASGVAGGSTEAFF. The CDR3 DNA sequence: TGTGCCTCGGGAGTGGCAGGGGGGTCCACTGAAGCTTTCTTT.

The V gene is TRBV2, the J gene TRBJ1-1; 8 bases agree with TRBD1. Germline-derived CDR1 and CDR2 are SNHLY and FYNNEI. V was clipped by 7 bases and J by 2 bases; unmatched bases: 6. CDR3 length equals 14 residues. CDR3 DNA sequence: TGTGCCAGCACCCTGACAGGGGTCAACACTGAAGCTTTCTTT. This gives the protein CASTLTGVNTEAFF.

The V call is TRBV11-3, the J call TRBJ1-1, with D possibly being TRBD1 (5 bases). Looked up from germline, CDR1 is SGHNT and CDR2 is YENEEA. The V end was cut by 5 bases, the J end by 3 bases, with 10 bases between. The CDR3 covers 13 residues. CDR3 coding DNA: TGTGCCAGCAGCGTACAGGTTGACACTGAAGCTTTCTTT. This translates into CASSVQVDTEAFF. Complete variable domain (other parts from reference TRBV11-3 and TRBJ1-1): EAGVVQSPRYKIIEKKQPVAFWCNPISGHNTLYWYLQNLGQGPELLIRYENEEAVDDSQLPKDRFSAERLKGVDSTLKIQPAELGDSAVYLCASSVQVDTEAFFGQGTRLTVV.

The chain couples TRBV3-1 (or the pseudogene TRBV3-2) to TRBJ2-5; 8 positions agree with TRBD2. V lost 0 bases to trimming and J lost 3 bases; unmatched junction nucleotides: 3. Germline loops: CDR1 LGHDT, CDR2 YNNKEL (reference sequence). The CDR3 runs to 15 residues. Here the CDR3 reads CASSQDGAGEETQYF. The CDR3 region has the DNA TGTGCCAGCAGCCAAGACGGAGCGGGGGAAGAGACCCAGTACTTC.

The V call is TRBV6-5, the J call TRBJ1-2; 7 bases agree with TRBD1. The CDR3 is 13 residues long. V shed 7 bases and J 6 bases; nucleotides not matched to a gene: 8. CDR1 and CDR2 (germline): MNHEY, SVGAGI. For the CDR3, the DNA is TGTGCCAGCACCCCAAGGGGGACAGATGGCTACACCTTC. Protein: CASTPRGTDGYTF.

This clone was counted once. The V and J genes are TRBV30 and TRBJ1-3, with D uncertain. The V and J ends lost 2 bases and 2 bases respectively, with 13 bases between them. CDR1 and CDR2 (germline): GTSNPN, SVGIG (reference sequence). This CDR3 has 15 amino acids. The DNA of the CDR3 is TGTGCCTGGAGTCGTGGCGAGACTACTGGAAACACCATATATTTT. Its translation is CAWSRGETTGNTIYF.

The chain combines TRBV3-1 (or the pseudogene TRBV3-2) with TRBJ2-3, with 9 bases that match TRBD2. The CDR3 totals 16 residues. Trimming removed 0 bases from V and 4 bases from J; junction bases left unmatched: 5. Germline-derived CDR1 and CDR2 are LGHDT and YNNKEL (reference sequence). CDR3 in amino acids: CASSQEGRGGPDTQYF. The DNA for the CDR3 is TGTGCCAGCAGCCAAGAGGGGCGGGGGGGCCCAGATACGCAGTATTTT.

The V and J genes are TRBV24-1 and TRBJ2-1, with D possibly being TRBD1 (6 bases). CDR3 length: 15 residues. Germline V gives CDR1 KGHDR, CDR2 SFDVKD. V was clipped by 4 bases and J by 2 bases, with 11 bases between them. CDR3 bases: TGTGCCACCAGTGAGGGCAGGGGCCCCTACAATGAGCAGTTCTTC. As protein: CATSEGRGPYNEQFF.

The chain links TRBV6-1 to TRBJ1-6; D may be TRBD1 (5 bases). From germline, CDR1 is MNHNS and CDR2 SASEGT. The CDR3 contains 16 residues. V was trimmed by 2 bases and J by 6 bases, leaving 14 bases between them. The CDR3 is CASSESRGVINSPLHF. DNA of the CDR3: TGTGCCAGCAGTGAATCAAGGGGCGTCATTAATTCACCCCTCCACTTT.